A single sample gave rise to the 32 T cell receptor beta chains below, sequenced in a study of PD-L1 blockade in urothelial cancer. TCRdb's table, derived via immunoSEQ multiplex PCR, lists solely in-frame clones and lacks some. The sample lists about 51,000 clones, roughly 86% occurring once. The specimen comprised PBMCs, sampled around atezolizumab (anti-PD-L1) treatment. These receptors originate from a man in his fifties or sixties with urothelial cancer.

The V and J genes are TRBV28 and TRBJ1-2; D might be TRBD1 (6 bases). The CDR3 sequence is 17 residues long. Looked up from germline, CDR1 is MDHEN and CDR2 is SYDVKM. V lost 5 bases to trimming and J lost 6 bases, with 25 bases between them. CDR3 sequence reads: CASSLFGGLDRINGYTF. The CDR3 DNA reads as TGTGCCAGCAGTCTTTTCGGCGGACTTGACAGGATAAATGGCTACACCTTC.

In its sample, this clone ranks as medium-sized (0.01 to 0.1%). The rearrangement joins TRBV7-8 to TRBJ2-2; weak D call: TRBD2 (5 bases). The V gene lost 4 bases and the J gene lost 9 bases, with 24 bases spanning the gap. The CDR3 sequence is 17 residues long. The germline gives CDR1 SGHVS, CDR2 FQNEAQ. CDR3 nucleotide sequence: TGTGCCAGCAGCTCTTTTTTAAGTCTTGGGAGTAGACGGGAGCTGTTTTTT. Translated, it gives CASSSFLSLGSRRELFF.

As to this clone: The sample holds other DNA sequences that translate to the same CDR3. V usage is TRBV9 and J usage is TRBJ2-7; D is perhaps TRBD2 (6 bases). Trimming removed 4 bases from V and 0 bases from J, with 8 bases in between. The CDR3 contains 13 residues. CDR1 SGDLS and CDR2 YYNGEE come from the germline V gene. The CDR3 coding sequence is TGTGCCAGCAGCCCCGGGGGCTCCTACGAGCAGTACTTC. Residues: CASSPGGSYEQYF.

This clone was seen a handful of times. The genes are TRBV19 and TRBJ1-5; D remains unclear. Germline assignment: CDR1 LNHDA and CDR2 SQIVND (reference sequence). This CDR3 has 16 residues. V was shortened by 3 bases and J by 5 bases, with 17 bases between the two germline ends. CDR3 DNA sequence: TGTGCCAGTAGTATTGTTCAATCGGGGTTCGATCAGCCCCAGCATTTT. It translates to CASSIVQSGFDQPQHF.

The genes are TRBV6-6 and TRBJ2-7, with 10 bases aligning to TRBD2. Per germline, CDR1 MNHNY and CDR2 SVGAGI (reference sequence). This CDR3 spans 15 amino acids. V trimming: 0 bases; J trimming: 6 bases; junction bases outside the gene matches: 5. The CDR3 loop reads CASSYSASGRGEQYF. CDR3 bases: TGTGCCAGCAGTTACTCGGCTAGCGGGAGAGGCGAGCAGTACTTC.

V usage is TRBV15 and J usage is TRBJ1-2, with 9 nucleotides matching TRBD1. From germline, CDR1 is LNHNV and CDR2 YYDKDF (reference sequence). This CDR3 has 16 residues. The ends lost 1 base at V and 4 bases at J; junction bases unmatched: 7. CDR3 protein: CATSRGDRAFVYGYTF. DNA for the CDR3: TGTGCCACCAGCAGAGGGGACAGGGCTTTTGTCTATGGCTACACCTTC.

The chain is built from TRBV21-1 and TRBJ1-5; TRBD1, the table's D call, was not compared with the DNA. TRBV21-1 is labeled a pseudogene. The CDR3 is 17 amino acids. CDR3 sequence reads: CASSQRPGQHSNQPQHF. The CDR3 DNA follows: TGTGCCAGCAGCCAACGGCCAGGACAGCATAGCAATCAGCCCCAGCATTTT.

V gene TRBV2 combines with J gene TRBJ2-7; the match to TRBD1 covers 10 bases. V shed 6 bases and J 0 bases; nucleotides not matched to a gene: 8. CDR1 is SNHLY, CDR2 FYNNEI, per germline. This CDR3 is 16 amino acids long. CDR3 DNA sequence: TGTGCCAGCAGAGACCGGGACAGGGGAGTCTCCTACGAGCAGTACTTC. Translated: CASRDRDRGVSYEQYF. Drawing the rest from reference TRBV2 and TRBJ2-7, the complete variable domain is EPEVTQTPSHQVTQMGQEVILRCVPISNHLYFYWYRQILGQKVEFLVSFYNNEISEKSEIFDDQFSVERPDGSNFTLKIRSTKLEDSAMYFCASRDRDRGVSYEQYFGPGTRLTVT.

The CDR3 DNA sequence: TGTGCCAGCAACCAGGGTCATACGAGCTCCTACGAGCAGTACTTC. This gives the protein CASNQGHTSSYEQYF. This chain links TRBV6-5 with TRBJ2-7; TRBD1 is a possible D gene (5 bases). This CDR3 has 15 residues. V was trimmed by 7 bases and J by 0 bases, leaving 16 bases between them. Germline CDR1 MNHEY, CDR2 SVGAGI.

The chain employs TRBV10-3 and TRBJ2-6; a weak D match, TRBD1 (5 bases). Trimming left V 0 bases short and J 0 bases short, with 9 bases between. CDR1 is ENHRY, CDR2 SYGVKD, per germline. The CDR3 sequence is 17 residues long. The CDR3 nucleotides are TGTGCCATCAGTGAGTCAAGGGGATCCTCTGGGGCCAACGTCCTGACTTTC. It specifies CAISESRGSSGANVLTF.

V gene TRBV6-6 combines with J gene TRBJ1-1; 10 nucleotides line up with TRBD1. With V trimmed by 6 bases and J by 6 bases, 7 bases remained unmatched. Germline V lookup: CDR1 MNHNY, CDR2 SVGAGI (reference sequence). The CDR3 runs to 14 residues. CDR3 in amino acids: CASSFSGTGAEAFF. The CDR3 nucleotides read TGTGCCAGCAGCTTTTCCGGGACAGGGGCTGAAGCTTTCTTT.

This chain uses TRBV7-3 with TRBJ2-7; 7 bases are a match to TRBD1. The CDR3 extends over 16 amino acids. With V trimmed by 5 bases and J by 0 bases, 10 bases remained unmatched. CDR1 and CDR2 from the germline V gene are SGHTA and FQGTGA. DNA of the CDR3: TGTGCCAGCAGCCCCCCCCCGGGACAGAGCTCCTACGAGCAGTACTTC. It codes for CASSPPPGQSSYEQYF. The variable domain in full, completed from reference TRBV7-3 and TRBJ2-7, reads GAGVSQTPSNKVTEKGKYVELRCDPISGHTALYWYRQSLGQGPEFLIYFQGTGAADDSGLPNDRFFAVRPEGSVSTLKIQRTERGDSAVYLCASSPPPGQSSYEQYFGPGTRLTVT.

V and J are TRBV6-5 and TRBJ1-2; TRBD1 might be the D (6 bases). The germline gives CDR1 MNHEY, CDR2 SVGAGI. Trimming removed 2 bases at V and 4 bases at J, with 11 bases between. The CDR3 contains 14 residues. The CDR3 nucleotides are TGTGCCAGCAGTTACGTGACAGGTGGCTATGGCTACACCTTC. Translation: CASSYVTGGYGYTF.

The chain employs TRBV19 and TRBJ2-7, with 7 bases matching TRBD2. The J segment lost 6 bases and the V segment lost 3 bases, leaving 17 bases of the junction unmatched. Per the germline V gene, CDR1 is LNHDA and CDR2 is SQIVND (reference sequence). The CDR3 consists of 17 residues. The CDR3 coding sequence is TGTGCCAGTAGTATGGGTTTGGCGGCTAGCGGTTTGAGCGAGCAGTACTTC. Protein: CASSMGLAASGLSEQYF. The full variable domain, in which reference TRBV19 and TRBJ2-7 provide the parts outside the CDR3, is DGGITQSPKYLFRKEGQNVTLSCEQNLNHDAMYWYRQDPGQGLRLIYYSQIVNDFQKGDIAEGYSVSREKKESFPLTVTSAQKNPTAFYLCASSMGLAASGLSEQYFGPGTRLTVT.

The chain joins TRBV6-7 to TRBJ1-2, with D maybe TRBD1 (5 bases). TRBV6-7 is sorted into the ORF group, with uncertain function. Between the trimmed V and J ends, which lost 5 bases and 2 bases, there was a span of 15 bases. The CDR3 extends over 15 amino acids. The CDR3 region is CASSGAESENYGYTF. Here the CDR3 DNA reads TGTGCCAGCAGTGGGGCTGAGAGCGAAAACTATGGCTACACCTTC.

The chain employs TRBV19 and TRBJ2-1; 9 bases line up with TRBD2. CDR1 is LNHDA and CDR2 is SQIVND in the germline V gene (reference sequence). V shed 6 bases and J 8 bases; nucleotides not matched to a gene: 8. The CDR3 is 14 residues long. The CDR3 sequence: CASSETSGWYEQFF. The CDR3 DNA sequence: TGTGCCAGTAGCGAAACTAGCGGGTGGTATGAGCAGTTCTTC.

This rearrangement joins TRBV27 to TRBJ1-4, with TRBD1 matching 8 bases. The germline CDR1 and CDR2 sequences are MNHEY and SMNVEV (reference sequence). This CDR3 region has 15 residues. V dropped 6 bases and J dropped 5; count of bases not matched to a gene: 8. In DNA form, the CDR3 reads TGTGCCAGCAGCGCGACAGGGGCGTCCAATGAAAAACTGTTTTTT. It encodes CASSATGASNEKLFF. The variable domain in full, with the rest retrieved from reference TRBV27 and TRBJ1-4, is EAQVTQNPRYLITVTGKKLTVTCSQNMNHEYMSWYRQDPGLGLRQIYYSMNVEVTDKGDVPEGYKVSRKEKRNFPLILESPSPNQTSLYFCASSATGASNEKLFFGSGTQLSVL.

The V gene is TRBV11-3, the J gene TRBJ2-5; TRBD1 is a possible D gene (5 bases). This CDR3 spans 15 amino acids. V shed 4 bases and J shed 5 bases, with 17 bases lying between them. CDR1 and CDR2 from the germline V gene are SGHNT and YENEEA. The DNA of the CDR3 is TGTGCCAGCAGCTCCGTAAGGGGATTAGGGGAGACCCAGTACTTC. Its protein is CASSSVRGLGETQYF.

In its sample, this clone was seen a few times. The chain is built from TRBV7-9 and TRBJ1-6; D is unresolved. The V end was cut by 0 bases, the J end by 0 bases, with 9 bases between. This CDR3 is built from 17 residues. The germline V gene encodes CDR1 SEHNR and CDR2 FQNEAQ (reference sequence). Written as DNA, the CDR3 is TGTGCCAGCAGCTTAGCGCATGGCATCTCCTATAATTCACCCCTCCACTTT. Amino acid sequence: CASSLAHGISYNSPLHF.

This rearrangement joins TRBV30 to TRBJ2-7; TRBD2 agrees at 7 bases. Unmatched junction bases numbered 4, after V lost 3 bases and J lost 2 bases. The CDR3 extends over 13 amino acids. Germline assignment: CDR1 GTSNPN and CDR2 SVGIG (reference sequence). The CDR3 sequence: CAWRGGYTYEQYF. The CDR3 DNA sequence: TGTGCCTGGAGGGGGGGGTATACCTACGAGCAGTACTTC.

The chain is built from TRBV25-1 and TRBJ1-5; D not certain. The CDR3 totals 14 residues. Trimming stripped 2 bases from V and 4 bases from J, with 9 bases between. Per the germline V gene, CDR1 is MGHDK and CDR2 is SYGVNS. CDR3 sequence: CASSERGGNQPQHF. The CDR3 DNA reads TGTGCCAGCAGTGAACGGGGAGGTAATCAGCCCCAGCATTTT.

V gene TRBV6-5 combines with J gene TRBJ1-2, with 7 bases identical to TRBD1. Germline V lookup: CDR1 MNHEY, CDR2 SVGAGI. This CDR3 spans 16 amino acids. V shed 2 bases and J 0 bases; nucleotides not matched to a gene: 6. DNA for the CDR3: TGTGCCAGCAGTTACGAGGGGGCGTCCTCTAACTATGGCTACACCTTC. Amino acids: CASSYEGASSNYGYTF.

This rearrangement joins TRBV7-3 to TRBJ2-1, with TRBD2 matching 8 bases. V dropped 1 base and J dropped 9; count of bases not matched to a gene: 2. The CDR3 extends over 13 amino acids. The germline gives CDR1 SGHTA, CDR2 FQGTGA. CDR3 sequence reads: CASSLILAGEQFF. For the CDR3, the DNA is TGTGCCAGCAGCTTAATTCTAGCGGGTGAGCAGTTCTTC.

J is TRBJ1-5 and V is TRBV7-9, with TRBD1 identical over 10 bases. V dropped 1 base and J dropped 11; count of bases not matched to a gene: 5. The germline gives CDR1 SEHNR, CDR2 FQNEAQ (reference sequence). This CDR3 contains 14 residues. CDR3 region: CASSLETGTGAQHF. The CDR3, as DNA: TGTGCCAGCAGCTTAGAGACCGGGACAGGGGCCCAGCATTTT.

The chain joins TRBV4-3 to TRBJ1-2; possible D gene TRBD1, 6 bases. CDR3 length equals 13 residues. V dropped 7 bases and J dropped 8 bases, with 17 bases sitting between them. CDR1 and CDR2 (germline): LGHNA, YSLEER. In DNA form, the CDR3 reads TGCGCCAGCACCGACAGGACCGAAGGGGGCTACACCTTC. Translation gives CASTDRTEGGYTF.

V gene TRBV28 combines with J gene TRBJ2-1; 8 nucleotides agree with TRBD1. CDR3 length: 14 residues. The V gene's germline CDR1 is MDHEN and CDR2 SYDVKM. V lost 3 bases, J lost 8 bases, and 6 bases stayed unmatched. Written as DNA, the CDR3 is TGTGCCAGCAGTTTTGGGCCGGACAGGGATGAGCAGTTCTTC. Translating it yields CASSFGPDRDEQFF.

Only one count was recorded for this clone. The chain couples TRBV14 to TRBJ2-5; D is possibly TRBD1 (6 bases). The CDR3 is 15 residues long. Between the trimmed V and J ends, which lost 0 bases and 4 bases, there was a span of 12 bases. Looked up from germline, CDR1 is SGHDN and CDR2 is FVKESK. The CDR3 nucleotides are TGTGCCAGCAGCCAAGACCCCCAGGGGCGAGAGACCCAGTACTTC. It encodes CASSQDPQGRETQYF.

The chain couples TRBV19 to TRBJ2-1, with a possible D match to TRBD2 (5 bases). V was cut by 4 bases and J by 7 bases, with 8 bases left in between. CDR1 and CDR2 from the germline V gene are LNHDA and SQIVND (reference sequence). This CDR3 spans 12 amino acids. The DNA for the CDR3 is TGTGCCAGTAGTACTAGCTGGAATGAGCAGTTCTTC. It specifies CASSTSWNEQFF.

The rearrangement links TRBV19 to TRBJ2-3, with a possible D match to TRBD2 (5 bases). V lost 5 bases and J 4 bases, leaving 10 bases between the germline ends. CDR1 LNHDA and CDR2 SQIVND come from the germline V gene (reference sequence). This CDR3 region has 13 residues. DNA for the CDR3: TGTGCCAGTAGTGAGGGTCTTGCAGATACGCAGTATTTT. Its translation is CASSEGLADTQYF.

The chain links TRBV27 to TRBJ2-7; D unclear. This CDR3 has 14 residues. CDR1 and CDR2 from the germline V gene are MNHEY and SMNVEV (reference sequence). Trimming pared 6 bases from V and 1 base from J, leaving 13 bases between. The CDR3 is CASREQFISYEQYF. CDR3 coding DNA: TGTGCCAGCAGGGAACAGTTCATATCCTACGAGCAGTACTTC.

The chain combines TRBV30 with TRBJ1-3; D remains ambiguous. The V and J ends lost 0 bases and 1 base respectively, with 10 bases between them. The CDR3 is 15 residues long. Germline V gene lookup returns CDR1 GTSNPN and CDR2 SVGIG (reference sequence). The CDR3 sequence: CAWSVRGLSGNTIYF. Written as DNA, the CDR3 is TGTGCCTGGAGTGTACGAGGGTTATCTGGAAACACCATATATTTT. The variable domain in full, with the rest retrieved from reference TRBV30 and TRBJ1-3, is SQTIHQWPATLVQPVGSPLSLECTVEGTSNPNLYWYRQAAGRGLQLLFYSVGIGQISSEVPQNLSASRPQDRQFILSSKKLLLSDSGFYLCAWSVRGLSGNTIYFGEGSWLTVV.

The rearrangement joins TRBV29-1 to TRBJ2-5, with 7 bases matching TRBD1. The J segment lost 6 bases and the V segment lost 7 bases, leaving 8 bases of the junction unmatched. The CDR3 covers 12 residues. Germline CDR1 SQVTM, CDR2 ANQGSEA. CDR3 amino acids: CSAETGTKTQYF. CDR3 nucleotides: TGCAGCGCAGAGACAGGGACAAAGACCCAGTACTTC. The entire variable domain, with the rest obtained from reference TRBV29-1 and TRBJ2-5, is as follows: SAVISQKPSRDICQRGTSLTIQCQVDSQVTMMFWYRQQPGQSLTLIATANQGSEATYESGFVIDKFPISRPNLTFSTLTVSNMSPEDSSIYLCSAETGTKTQYFGPGTRLLVL.